Listed below are T cell receptor beta chains from one sample, sequenced in a study of shared clonotypes between healthy human individuals. Only in-frame clones appear in the TCRdb table, and some are missing; sequencing was by immunoSEQ multiplex PCR. The sample includes about 1.1 million clones, approximately 75% of them seen just once. Sequences were obtained from memory CD4+ T cells from PBMCs. These receptors were collected from a man in his late teens or twenties in good health. Some clones in this sample may be carry-over from other donors' samples. Both conserved end residues are part of each CDR3. The D gene is left open where the match is weak. Size tells how often a clone was seen (once, few, many) or the class of an expanded clone, and some rows leave it out.

V gene	J gene	clone size	D gene	CDR3 DNA	CDR3 protein
TRBV7-9	TRBJ2-7	.	.	TGTGCCAGCTCCCGGCTGGGGGATGGCTCCTACGAGCAGTACTTC	CASSRLGDGSYEQYF
TRBV18	TRBJ2-7	.	.	TGTGCCAGCTCACCACCGGGTACCAAGAAGGATTTCGAGCAGTACTTC	CASSPPGTKKDFEQYF
TRBV29-1	TRBJ1-2	once	.	TGCAGCACCAAGGGGCCGGGCGGGAGCTATGGCTACACCTTC	CSTKGPGGSYGYTF
TRBV6-4	TRBJ2-7	.	.	TGTGCCAGCCGAATGCAACCCGGACCCTACGAGCAGTACTTC	CASRMQPGPYEQYF
TRBV9	TRBJ2-7	once	TRBD2	TGTGCCAGCAGCGAGACTAGCGAGAGCTCCTACGAGCAGTACTTC	CASSETSESSYEQYF
TRBV27	TRBJ1-2	.	.	TGTGCCAGCAGTTTCGCCAGGGACTATGGCTACACCTTC	CASSFARDYGYTF
TRBV2	TRBJ2-5	few	.	TGTGCCAGCACCAGGATGGGTCAAGAGACCCAGTACTTC	CASTRMGQETQYF
TRBV2	TRBJ2-3	.	.	TGTGCCAGCAGTCCTCAGGGGACTAGCACAGATACGCAGTATTTT	CASSPQGTSTDTQYF
TRBV29-1	TRBJ1-1	.	.	TGCAGCGTCGAAGGGTTCTCGAGCACTGAAGCTTTCTTT	CSVEGFSSTEAFF
TRBV28	TRBJ1-5	.	.	TGTGCCAGCAGGCGTCCGGGACTTAGACGGGGACAGCCCCAGCATTTT	CASRRPGLRRGQPQHF
TRBV7-9	TRBJ1-3	.	.	TGTGCCAGCAGCACCGACAGATTAGCTGGAAACACCATATATTTT	CASSTDRLAGNTIYF
TRBV6-1	TRBJ2-7	.	TRBD1	TGTGCCAGCAGTGACGGACAGGGGGCTAGGGAGCAGTACTTC	CASSDGQGAREQYF
TRBV7-9	TRBJ2-7	.	.	TGTGCCAGCAGCCCAGGGACGGCGGACGAGCAGTACTTC	CASSPGTADEQYF
TRBV5-6	TRBJ1-2	.	.	TGTGCCAGCAGCTTGGAGGGGGGCGGTTACTATGGCTACACCTTC	CASSLEGGGYYGYTF
TRBV11-2	TRBJ2-3	.	.	TGTGCCAGCAGCTTAGGCACGATAACGAGCACAGATACGCAGTATTTT	CASSLGTITSTDTQYF
TRBV30	TRBJ2-7	few	.	TGTGCCTGGCAGAAGGGCAGTAACTACGAGCAGTACTTC	CAWQKGSNYEQYF
TRBV28	TRBJ1-1	.	.	TGTGCCAGCATCTCCGTGTGGGAGAACACTGAAGCTTTCTTT	CASISVWENTEAFF
TRBV28	TRBJ2-7	.	TRBD2	TGTGCCAGCAGTCCGTTCTGGGGAGCGGGAGATCACGAGCAGTACTTC	CASSPFWGAGDHEQYF
TRBV5-1	TRBJ2-1	.	TRBD1	TGCGCCAGCAGCTTGGACGGACAGGGCCGGGATTTCTTC	CASSLDGQGRDFF
TRBV28	TRBJ2-1	.	.	TGTGCCAGCAGCAAAATCTACGGTGAGCAGTTCTTC	CASSKIYGEQFF
TRBV2	TRBJ1-2	.	.	TGTGCCAGCACTAGCCGCTACTTACAGGGCTCTCTCTATGGCTACACCTTC	CASTSRYLQGSLYGYTF
TRBV9	TRBJ2-7	.	.	TGTGCCAGCAGCGACCAGGGGTACGAGCAGTACTTC	CASSDQGYEQYF
TRBV19	TRBJ2-2	once	TRBD1	TGTGCCACGAACAGGGGCCCGCACACCGGGGAGCTGTTTTTT	CATNRGPHTGELFF
TRBV4-1	TRBJ2-1	.	.	TGCGCCAGCACCGACTTTACAGGGAAGAGCTACAATGAGCAGTTCTTC	CASTDFTGKSYNEQFF
TRBV6-1	TRBJ1-4	.	.	TGTGCCAGCAGCCCCCAGACGGCCGAAAAACTGTTTTTT	CASSPQTAEKLFF
TRBV9	TRBJ1-2	.	.	TGTGCCAGCAGCGTCACCGTGGGACGAGGTGGCTACACCTTC	CASSVTVGRGGYTF
TRBV4-3	TRBJ1-2	.	.	TGCGCCAGCAGCCAAGGGTCAGGGGATAACTATGGCTACACCTTC	CASSQGSGDNYGYTF
TRBV18	TRBJ1-5	.	.	TGTGCCAGCTCACCAGGGCAGAGAGATCAGCCCCAGCATTTT	CASSPGQRDQPQHF
TRBV28	TRBJ2-5	.	.	TGTGCCGTTTCTAGCGAAGAGACCCAGTACTTC	CAVSSEETQYF
TRBV5-5	TRBJ1-5	once	.	TGTGCCAGCAGCTTGCTGACAGTTAGCAATCAGCCCCAGCATTTT	CASSLLTVSNQPQHF
TRBV19	TRBJ2-1	few	.	TGTGCCAGTAGTATAGATGCCGGGATGGACGGTGAGCAGTTCTTC	CASSIDAGMDGEQFF
TRBV4-2	TRBJ2-7	.	.	TGTGCCAGCAGCCAACAAGCTAGCCGAGACTACGAGCAGTACTTC	CASSQQASRDYEQYF
TRBV5-5	TRBJ1-2	.	TRBD1	TGTGCCAGCAGCCTACAGGGGGAAGGCGGCTACACCTTC	CASSLQGEGGYTF
TRBV2	TRBJ2-6	few	TRBD1	TGTGCCAGCACCCCGGGACAGGGGAGATCTGGGGCCAACGTCCTGACTTTC	CASTPGQGRSGANVLTF
TRBV27	TRBJ1-2	.	TRBD1	TGTGCCAGCAGCCGGACCGGGACAGCTGGTAACTATGGCTACACCTTC	CASSRTGTAGNYGYTF
TRBV18	TRBJ1-5	.	.	TGTGCCAGCTCACAGGACCACAATCAGCCCCAGCATTTT	CASSQDHNQPQHF
TRBV7-9	TRBJ2-1	once	TRBD2	TGTGCCAGCAGCCCCACTCCGGGACTAGCGGGAGGTCGGTACAATGAGCAGTTCTTC	CASSPTPGLAGGRYNEQFF
TRBV7-7	TRBJ2-5	.	.	TGTGCCAGCAGCTTAGATCAGTCAGAGACCCAGTACTTC	CASSLDQSETQYF
TRBV5-1	TRBJ2-6	.	.	TGCGCCAGCAGCTTGGAGGCAGGGACCTCTGGGGCCAACGTCCTGACTTTC	CASSLEAGTSGANVLTF
TRBV18	TRBJ2-2	.	.	TGTGCCAGCTCACCAGACAGGATCAACACCGGGGATCTGTTTTTT	CASSPDRINTGDLFF
TRBV27	TRBJ1-4	.	.	TGTGCCAGCAGTTTACTGGGGGGCGCAGATGAAAAACTGTTTTTT	CASSLLGGADEKLFF
TRBV5-1	TRBJ1-4	once	.	TGCGCCAGCAGCTTGGGGTCGGCCGCTCAGCAAGAAAAACTGTTTTTT	CASSLGSAAQQEKLFF
TRBV11-3	TRBJ2-3	.	.	TGTGCCAGCAGCTCCCGGGAGCTAGAAGATACGCAGTATTTT	CASSSRELEDTQYF
TRBV15	TRBJ1-1	.	TRBD1	TGTGCCACCAGCAGACTAGGGACAGCAAACACTGAAGCTTTCTTT	CATSRLGTANTEAFF
TRBV5-1	TRBJ2-1	.	.	TGCGCCAGCAGCTTGGACTCGACGGCCTACAATGAGCAGTTCTTC	CASSLDSTAYNEQFF
TRBV27	TRBJ2-2	few	.	TGTGCCAGCAGTTTTAGCAGTAGGTCCGGGGAGCTGTTTTTT	CASSFSSRSGELFF
TRBV4-1	TRBJ2-7	.	TRBD1	TGCGCCAGCAGCCATCCAGGGACAGGGATTTACGAGCAGTACTTC	CASSHPGTGIYEQYF
TRBV5-6	TRBJ2-7	.	.	TGTGCCAGCAGCTTGGGGGGGATCTACGAGCAGTACTTC	CASSLGGIYEQYF